The 12 T cell receptor beta chains reported below all come from one sample, sequenced in a study of blood T cell repertoires in COVID-19. Clones were read by immunoSEQ multiplex PCR, and TCRdb kept only the in-frame ones, dropping some. The repertoire consists of 43,000 or so clones, with roughly 89% occurring once and the leading ten covering 6.5% to 9%. Sequencing was done on a sample of peripheral blood. The receptors derive from a man in his sixties with active COVID-19.

The genes are TRBV5-1 and TRBJ2-2, with a weak D call TRBD2 (5 bases). The V end was cut by 5 bases, the J end by 7 bases, with 15 bases between. Germline V gives CDR1 SGHRS, CDR2 YFSETQ. CDR3 length: 14 amino acids. As DNA, the CDR3 is TGCGCCAGCAGTTCCGGGAACCTGGGCGGGGAGCTGTTTTTT. This codes for CASSSGNLGGELFF.

In this sample, this clone is medium-sized (0.01 to 0.1%). This rearrangement joins TRBV7-3 to TRBJ2-1, with 8 bases fitting TRBD2. The germline V gene has CDR1 SGHTA and CDR2 FQGTGA. The CDR3 is 16 residues long. The V segment lost 3 bases and the J segment 5 bases; nucleotides outside the gene matches: 9. This CDR3 is CASSFSYGTSNNEQFF. CDR3 coding DNA: TGTGCCAGCAGCTTCTCGTACGGGACTAGTAACAATGAGCAGTTCTTC.

This clone was observed once. The rearrangement links TRBV28 to TRBJ1-2; D unresolved. CDR1 and CDR2 from the germline V gene are MDHEN and SYDVKM. CDR3 length equals 14 residues. V lost 1 base to trimming and J lost 6 bases, with 12 bases between them. In nucleotides, the CDR3 is TGTGCCAGCAGTTTATATGTGACAATGGATGGCTACACCTTC. It yields the protein CASSLYVTMDGYTF.

This chain uses TRBV13 with TRBJ1-3; 7 positions match TRBD1. Per germline, CDR1 PRHDT and CDR2 FYEKMQ (reference sequence). The CDR3 consists of 15 residues. V dropped 4 bases and J dropped 4; count of bases not matched to a gene: 7. CDR3: CASSSSGGWGNTIYF. The CDR3 coding sequence is TGTGCCAGCAGCTCTTCAGGGGGATGGGGAAACACCATATATTTT.

The chain links TRBV30 to TRBJ2-7, with a tentative D call TRBD1 (6 bases). Trimming took off 3 bases at V and 6 bases at J, with 15 bases between the two ends. The CDR3 runs to 13 residues. Germline V lookup: CDR1 GTSNPN, CDR2 SVGIG (reference sequence). Here the CDR3 DNA reads TGTGCCTGGAGCTACCAACAGGGAAGCGAGCAGTACTTC. Amino acids: CAWSYQQGSEQYF. The variable domain in full, with the rest retrieved from reference TRBV30 and TRBJ2-7, is SQTIHQWPATLVQPVGSPLSLECTVEGTSNPNLYWYRQAAGRGLQLLFYSVGIGQISSEVPQNLSASRPQDRQFILSSKKLLLSDSGFYLCAWSYQQGSEQYFGPGTRLTVT.

The chain couples TRBV19 to TRBJ2-5; possible D gene TRBD1, 6 bases. Germline V gene sequence: CDR1 LNHDA, CDR2 SQIVND (reference sequence). This CDR3 has 14 residues. V was shortened by 6 bases and J by 2 bases, with 13 bases between the two germline ends. The CDR3 spells CASSADRLQETQYF. The CDR3 nucleotides read TGTGCCAGTAGCGCCGACAGGTTACAAGAGACCCAGTACTTC.

The rearrangement uses TRBV2 and TRBJ2-3, with 9 bases matching TRBD2. CDR3 size: 15 residues. Germline assignment: CDR1 SNHLY and CDR2 FYNNEI. After removal of 7 bases from V and 2 bases from J, the junction contained 7 bases not matched to a gene. In DNA, the CDR3 is TGTGCCAGCACCCCCGGACTAGCGTTCACAGATACGCAGTATTTT. Protein sequence: CASTPGLAFTDTQYF.

The chain has TRBV5-6 and TRBJ2-1; perhaps TRBD1 as D (6 bases). Trimming took 2 bases from V and 4 from J, leaving 13 bases between them. The CDR3 is made up of 15 amino acids. CDR1 SGHDT and CDR2 YYEEEE come from the germline V gene. The CDR3 bases are TGTGCCAGCAGCTTTTCAGGGGAAGGGTACAATGAGCAGTTCTTC. Its protein is CASSFSGEGYNEQFF.

V is TRBV18 and J is TRBJ1-1, with 7 bases identical to TRBD1. This CDR3 has 14 residues. J lost 4 bases, V lost 5 bases, and 7 bases had no gene match. CDR1 KGHSH and CDR2 LQKENI come from the germline V gene. This CDR3 is CASSTSGGFTEAFF. In DNA, the CDR3 is TGTGCCAGCTCAACCTCAGGGGGGTTCACTGAAGCTTTCTTT.

This rearrangement joins TRBV13 to TRBJ1-4; unclear D gene. The CDR3 covers 13 residues. Germline V lookup: CDR1 PRHDT, CDR2 FYEKMQ (reference sequence). With 2 bases removed from V and 8 bases from J, the gap between germline ends came to 9 bases. CDR3 sequence: CASSLRVNEKLFF. CDR3 DNA sequence: TGTGCCAGCAGCTTACGGGTAAACGAAAAACTGTTTTTT.

This chain links TRBV9 with TRBJ2-7, with D uncertain. Trimming removed 0 bases from V and 1 base from J, with 5 bases in between. Germline values: CDR1 SGDLS, CDR2 YYNGEE. CDR3 length: 13 amino acids. CDR3 nucleotides: TGTGCCAGCAGCGTAGGCGGTTCCTACGAGCAGTACTTC. It codes for CASSVGGSYEQYF.

The CDR3 DNA sequence: TGTGCCAGCAGCCAATCAGGGTCAAATCAGCCCCAGCATTTT. Protein: CASSQSGSNQPQHF. The chain has TRBV3-1 (or the pseudogene TRBV3-2) and TRBJ1-5; D may be TRBD1 (5 bases). Germline assignment: CDR1 LGHDT and CDR2 YNNKEL (reference sequence). V was pared by 2 bases and J by 4 bases, with 9 bases between. This CDR3 spans 14 amino acids.